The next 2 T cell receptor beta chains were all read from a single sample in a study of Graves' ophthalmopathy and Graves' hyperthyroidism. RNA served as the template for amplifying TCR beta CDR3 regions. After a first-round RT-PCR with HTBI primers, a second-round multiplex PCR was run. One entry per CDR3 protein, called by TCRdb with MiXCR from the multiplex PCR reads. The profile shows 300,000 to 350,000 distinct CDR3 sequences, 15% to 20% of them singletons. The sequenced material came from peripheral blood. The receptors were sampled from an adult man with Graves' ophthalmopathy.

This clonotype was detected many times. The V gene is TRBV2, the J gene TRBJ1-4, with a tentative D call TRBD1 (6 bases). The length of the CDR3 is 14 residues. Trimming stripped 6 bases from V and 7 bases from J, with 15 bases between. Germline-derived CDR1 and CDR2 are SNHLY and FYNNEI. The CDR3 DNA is TGTGCCAGCAGGCGGGAACAGGGAGCTGAAAAACTGTTTTTT. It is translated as CASRREQGAEKLFF.

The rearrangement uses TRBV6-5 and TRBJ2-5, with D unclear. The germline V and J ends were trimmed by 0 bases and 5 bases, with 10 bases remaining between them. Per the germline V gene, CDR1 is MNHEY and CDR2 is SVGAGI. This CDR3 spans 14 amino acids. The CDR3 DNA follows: TGTGCCAGCAGTTACTCGAATCGTCGTGAGACCCAGTACTTC. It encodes CASSYSNRRETQYF.